This T cell receptor (beta chain) comes out of a study of OX40 agonist ivuxolimab in advanced cancers. Study-level findings and limits: With doses of 0.1 to 3.0 mg/kg, CD4+ and CD8+ blood T cells had undergone clonal expansion by week 6.

The table came from immunoSEQ multiplex PCR; TCRdb's copy has only in-frame clones and leaves some out. Among more than 60,000 clones, 94% were seen once, and the ten largest hold 15% to 19%. A remark on this clone: What it binds is not known.

V gave up 1 base and J gave up 3 bases; unmatched junction bases: 5. This CDR3 region has 15 residues. CDR1 and CDR2 from the germline V gene are LGHNA and YSLEER. No patient had autoimmune disease or received systemic immunosuppression. This TCR came from an adult with an advanced solid tumor such as melanoma, head and neck, liver or kidney cancer. The V call is TRBV4-3, the J call TRBJ2-7; 8 nucleotides line up with TRBD1. The source material was CD4+ or CD8+ T cells sorted from blood, sampled in a trial of the OX40 agonist ivuxolimab. CDR3 coding DNA: TGCGCCAGCAGCCAAGTCCGGGACAGGATCTACGAGCAGTACTTC. This sequence encodes CASSQVRDRIYEQYF.